This section outlines one T cell receptor (beta chain) sequence together with its context. Antigen unknown. Germline trimming cut 4 bases from V and 8 bases from J; bases unmatched to any gene: 6. The CDR3 consists of 14 residues. CDR1 and CDR2 from the germline V gene are SGHRS and YFSETQ. Time point of the sample: baseline pretreatment blood. Regarding treatment: 15 Gy SBRT to primary tumor, nephrectomy 4 weeks later. Radiation-treated patients gave blood at baseline, week 2 and week 4. The patient's renal cell carcinoma had clear cell pathology. The data were produced by immunoSEQ multiplex PCR, yet TCRdb's version contains in-frame clones alone and is incomplete. The table has roughly 130,000 clones, about 88% seen once. The sample belongs to a study of radiation and T cells in renal cell carcinoma. Whole-study context: Nephrectomy followed 15 Gy stereotactic body radiation by 4 weeks.

General study results and limits: Without pretreatment biopsies, baseline tumor clonotype presence was undetermined.

This receptor was identified in a woman aged 45-65 years with renal cell carcinoma. Sequencing was performed on blood, taken from a patient whose treatment included radiotherapy and nephrectomy. V is TRBV5-1 and J is TRBJ1-2; 12 bases line up with TRBD1. As DNA, the CDR3 is TGCGCCAGCAGCACGGGACAGGGGGCTGAGGGCTACACCTTC. Translated: CASSTGQGAEGYTF. Full variable domain (outside the CDR3, taken from reference TRBV5-1 and TRBJ1-2): KAGVTQTPRYLIKTRGQQVTLSCSPISGHRSVSWYQQTPGQGLQFLFEYFSETQRNKGNFPGRFSGRQFSNSRSEMNVSTLELGDSALYLCASSTGQGAEGYTFGSGTRLTVV.